These T cell receptor beta chains were read from a single sample in a study of blood T cell repertoires in COVID-19. Clones were sequenced by immunoSEQ multiplex PCR, and TCRdb holds only the in-frame ones, with some missing. The data contain about 280,000 clones, approximately 85% of them singletons. The sequencing sample was made of peripheral blood. The receptor source for this set is a man between 45 and 60 years old with active or convalescent COVID-19. Both conserved end residues are part of each CDR3.

TRBV5-4,CASSVGGLYGYTF
TRBV7-5,CVRSFVQGAYEQYF
TRBV7-9,CASSFGDTQYF
TRBV29-1,CSVEQGPNEQFF
TRBV18,CASSRGLAYEQYF
TRBV5-5,CASSYPGQGNSPLHF
TRBV28,CASSSPAEGRAVGELFF
TRBV19,CASNALSQPQHF
TRBV29-1,CSVGQFNTEAFF
TRBV29-1,CSDLGQGGTEAFF
TRBV7-2,CASRQNAAGNTIYF
TRBV19,CASRRRETGELFF
TRBV18,CASSRGLDRAEEQYF
TRBV5-1,CASSSIPGQEAFF
TRBV7-9,CASSLAGPGNEQFF
TRBV6-5,CASSYSNRNEQFF
TRBV5-1,CASSSVDSVWDTQYF
TRBV7-2,CASSLLSGQQPQHF
TRBV3-1/TRBV3-2,CASREIGGRNGYTF
TRBV6-5,CASRPRTENYGYTF
TRBV5-1,CASSPKLTSGTQETQYF
TRBV7-8,CASSLVFIGENTEAFF
TRBV28,CASSLDRGFQPQHF
TRBV7-8,CASSQRHGLEQFF
TRBV28,CASSQYSNQPQHF
TRBV19,CASSIRQGGQPQHF
TRBV11-1,CASSSPPVNTEAFF